This TCR beta chain was sequenced in a study of blood T cell repertoires in COVID-19. The repertoire was sequenced with immunoSEQ multiplex PCR; TCRdb's copy has only in-frame clones and lacks some. This sample has 230,000 or so clones, with about 91% found just once. Sequenced sample: PBMCs or T cells enriched from blood (not recorded which). The receptor's source is a woman between 40 and 55 years old with acute COVID-19.

CDR3 in DNA: TGTGCCAGCAGCTTAGCCGACTTCTCTCAAGGCTACACCTTC. The encoded protein is CASSLADFSQGYTF. V usage is TRBV7-2 and J usage is TRBJ1-2, with D uncertain. Trimming took off 0 bases at V and 8 bases at J, with 13 bases between the two ends. The CDR3 length is 14 residues. Germline V gives CDR1 SGHTA, CDR2 FQGNSA.